Below are 9 T cell receptor beta chains sequenced from a single sample in a study of cytomegalovirus exposure and HLA in healthy donors. Profiling relied on immunoSEQ multiplex PCR, and the TCRdb table lists in-frame clones only, not all of them. The data show about 88,000 clones, with 95% to 97% seen just once and roughly 0.82% held by the top ten. What was sequenced was PBMCs. Receptors were obtained from a man between 18 and 35 years old in good health and CMV-seronegative.

This chain links TRBV19 with TRBJ1-5; D gene uncertain. The CDR3 loop spans 13 amino acids. Germline CDR1 LNHDA, CDR2 SQIVND (reference sequence). V lost 4 bases, J lost 0 bases, and 4 bases lay in between. The CDR3 here is CASSSNSNQPQHF. The CDR3 nucleotides are TGTGCCAGTAGTAGTAATAGCAATCAGCCCCAGCATTTT.

Written as DNA, the CDR3 is TGTGCCAGCAGTCATACAGGGGAAGGGTCGACCTATAATTCACCCCTCCACTTT. Translated, it gives CASSHTGEGSTYNSPLHF. The chain uses TRBV27 and TRBJ1-6; TRBD1 agrees at 7 bases. V was pared by 5 bases and J by 2 bases, with 12 bases of the junction left unmatched. The CDR3 consists of 18 residues. CDR1 is MNHEY, CDR2 SMNVEV, per germline (reference sequence).

V and J are TRBV4-1 and TRBJ2-1, with 13 bases aligning to TRBD2. Germline V lookup: CDR1 MGHRA, CDR2 YSYEKL. The ends lost 2 bases at V and 9 bases at J; junction bases unmatched: 7. This CDR3 spans 16 amino acids. The CDR3 DNA follows: TGCGCCAGCAGCCAAACGGGACTAGCGGGACGCACTGAGCAGTTCTTC. Its translation is CASSQTGLAGRTEQFF.

The chain joins TRBV5-1 to TRBJ2-3; 7 bases fit TRBD1. The CDR3 consists of 15 residues. J lost 3 bases, V lost 3 bases, and 7 bases had no gene match. CDR1 and CDR2 (germline): SGHRS, YFSETQ. The CDR3: CASSSKGAWTDTQYF. The CDR3 bases are TGCGCCAGCAGCTCCAAGGGGGCTTGGACAGATACGCAGTATTTT.

The gene calls are TRBV18 and TRBJ1-1; no clear D. This CDR3 is 13 amino acids long. Per the germline V gene, CDR1 is KGHSH and CDR2 is LQKENI. With 8 bases removed from V and 3 bases from J, the gap between germline ends came to 13 bases. The chain's CDR3 is CASRTSPDTEAFF. The CDR3 nucleotides are TGTGCCAGCAGAACGAGCCCGGACACTGAAGCTTTCTTT.

This chain uses TRBV5-4 with TRBJ2-1, with 9 bases identical to TRBD2. The V gene's germline CDR1 is SGHNT and CDR2 YYREEE (reference sequence). V shed 5 bases, J shed 3 bases, and the junction held 9 bases outside the gene matches. CDR3 length: 16 residues. Written as DNA, the CDR3 is TGTGCCAGCAGTCCTGGCGGGACTAGCCTCTACAATGAGCAGTTCTTC. Its translation is CASSPGGTSLYNEQFF.

The gene calls are TRBV30 and TRBJ2-1; D remains ambiguous. V was clipped by 1 base and J by 1 base, with 11 bases between them. In germline, CDR1 is GTSNPN, CDR2 SVGIG (reference sequence). The CDR3 covers 15 residues. The DNA of the CDR3 is TGTGCCTGGAGTGCACCGGGTCGATCCTACAATGAGCAGTTCTTC. Translation: CAWSAPGRSYNEQFF.

The chain recombines TRBV29-1 with TRBJ2-3; the D gene is possibly TRBD1 (6 bases). V shed 6 bases and J shed 3 bases, with 13 bases lying between them. Germline V gene sequence: CDR1 SQVTM, CDR2 ANQGSEA. The CDR3 extends over 13 amino acids. CDR3 nucleotide sequence: TGCAGCGTCCTGACTGACAGGACAGATACGCAGTATTTT. It specifies CSVLTDRTDTQYF.

The J gene is TRBJ2-7, the V gene TRBV7-6; TRBD1 is a possible D gene (5 bases). This CDR3 spans 14 amino acids. The germline gives CDR1 SGHVS, CDR2 FNYEAQ. The V and J ends lost 1 base and 2 bases respectively, with 9 bases between them. The CDR3 region is CASSLEDSPYEQYF. DNA of the CDR3: TGTGCCAGCAGCTTAGAAGACAGCCCCTACGAGCAGTACTTC. Complete variable domain (other parts from reference TRBV7-6 and TRBJ2-7): GAGVSQSPRYKVTKRGQDVALRCDPISGHVSLYWYRQALGQGPEFLTYFNYEAQQDKSGLPNDRFSAERPEGSISTLTIQRTEQRDSAMYRCASSLEDSPYEQYFGPGTRLTVT.